The 29 T cell receptor beta chains below come from one sample, sequenced in a study of blood T cells in healthy people across ages. Combining a sample-barcoded 5' primer with a J-beta primer mix, a second PCR ran for roughly 6 to 11 cycles. MiXCR was run by TCRdb on the 5' RACE reads, yielding one entry per CDR3 protein. The profile covers roughly 700,000 distinct CDR3 sequences, with 45% to 50% appearing a single time and under 35% taken by the ten largest. Sequencing was done on a sample of blood. Receptors were obtained from a woman aged 60 to 75 in good health.

V and J are TRBV11-2 and TRBJ2-1, with D perhaps TRBD2 (6 bases). The CDR3 has 18 amino acids. Germline CDR1 is SGHAT and CDR2 is FQNNGV. V lost 5 bases and J lost 7, with 27 bases in between. The CDR3 coding sequence is TGTGCCAGCAGCCCCGCGACTAGGTTCAACGGTGGGGAGAATGAGCAGTTCTTC. This codes for CASSPATRFNGGENEQFF.

The CDR3 protein is CASSVNGIETQYF. The CDR3 DNA sequence: TGTGCCAGCAGCGTAAACGGGATCGAGACCCAGTACTTC. The J gene is TRBJ2-5, the V gene TRBV7-3; perhaps TRBD2 as D (5 bases). Germline V gene data show CDR1 as SGHTA and CDR2 as FQGTGA. The CDR3 extends over 13 amino acids. Between the trimmed V and J ends, which lost 5 bases and 5 bases, there was a span of 12 bases.

The J gene is TRBJ2-5, the V gene TRBV20-1, with D perhaps TRBD1 or TRBD2 (6 bases each). The V gene lost 0 bases and the J gene lost 4 bases, with 15 bases spanning the gap. Germline CDR1 is DFQATT and CDR2 is SNEGSKA (reference sequence). This CDR3 region has 15 residues. The CDR3 sequence: CSARDGGGGGETQYF. Here the CDR3 DNA reads TGCAGTGCTAGAGATGGAGGGGGTGGGGGAGAGACCCAGTACTTC.

This clonotype was seen repeatedly, ten times or more. The genes are TRBV12-3 or TRBV12-4 and TRBJ2-5, with D possibly TRBD1 on 6 matching bases. V lost 11 bases and J lost 2, with 15 bases in between. The CDR3 contains 13 residues. The CDR3 sequence: CASVRGQQETQYF. The CDR3 DNA sequence: TGTGCCTCGGTCCGTGGACAGCAAGAGACCCAGTACTTC.

The chain links TRBV28 to TRBJ1-2, with D perhaps TRBD1 (5 bases). The CDR3 has 13 amino acids. Germline CDR1 and CDR2: MDHEN and SYDVKM. V was trimmed by 8 bases and J by 4 bases, leaving 14 bases between them. CDR3 amino acids: CASEWRGTYGYTF. In nucleotides, the CDR3 is TGTGCCAGCGAATGGCGGGGGACCTATGGCTACACCTTC.

In its sample, this clonotype was seen a few times. This rearrangement joins TRBV12-3 or TRBV12-4 to TRBJ2-6; 10 bases align to TRBD2. The CDR3 sequence is 18 residues long. Trimming at V came to 1 base and at J to 1 base, leaving 4 bases not matched to a gene. The CDR3 nucleotides are TGTGCCAGCAGTTTAGGGGGACTAGCGCTTTCTGGGGCCAACGTCCTGACTTTC. Its protein is CASSLGGLALSGANVLTF.

This chain connects TRBV10-3 to TRBJ1-1; no reliable D call. Trimming removed 8 bases from V and 0 bases from J, with 7 bases in between. Germline lookup yields CDR1 ENHRY and CDR2 SYGVKD. This CDR3 contains 12 residues. The CDR3 is CAIGRLNTEAFF. As DNA, the CDR3 is TGTGCCATCGGGAGACTGAACACTGAAGCTTTCTTT.

The V gene is TRBV20-1, the J gene TRBJ2-5; TRBD2 might be the D (5 bases). Matching the DNA end better, TRBJ2-7 makes the J call doubtful. CDR1 DFQATT and CDR2 SNEGSKA come from the germline V gene (reference sequence). This CDR3 comprises 12 residues. CDR3 amino acids: CSAKTTTYEQYF. DNA for the CDR3: TGCAGTGCAAAGACTACTACCTACGAGCAGTACTTC.

This clonotype occurred a few times. The chain carries TRBV28 and TRBJ1-4, with D hard to call. The V gene lost 5 bases and the J gene lost 0 bases, with 10 bases spanning the gap. The CDR3 extends over 15 amino acids. CDR1 MDHEN and CDR2 SYDVKM come from the germline V gene. CDR3 DNA sequence: TGTGCCAGCAGTCCCCGCAGGACAACTAATGAAAAACTGTTTTTT. As protein: CASSPRRTTNEKLFF.

This chain joins TRBV28 and TRBJ1-1; D is ambiguous. The CDR3 is 14 residues long. Germline lookup yields CDR1 MDHEN and CDR2 SYDVKM. The V gene lost 2 bases and the J gene lost 2 bases, with 9 bases spanning the gap. For the CDR3, the DNA is TGTGCCAGCAGTTTAGGGGATGCCAACACTGAAGCTTTCTTT. Encoded protein: CASSLGDANTEAFF.

The table lists this clonotype with a few counts. V gene TRBV5-6 combines with J gene TRBJ1-1; a possible D gene is TRBD1 (5 bases). CDR1 and CDR2 (germline): SGHDT, YYEEEE. There are 15 residues in the CDR3. With 0 bases removed from V and 1 base from J, the gap between germline ends came to 10 bases. CDR3 bases: TGTGCCAGCAGCTTGGCGGGGGTCGCGAACACTGAAGCTTTCTTT. This encodes CASSLAGVANTEAFF.

This clonotype has just a few counts. J is TRBJ2-7 and V is TRBV28; the match to TRBD1 covers 7 bases. J was trimmed by 6 bases and V by 6 bases; bases with no gene match: 2. Germline V CDR1 and CDR2: MDHEN, SYDVKM. This CDR3 has 11 residues. CDR3 DNA sequence: TGTGCCAGCAGCGACAGGGTCGAGCAGTACTTC. It encodes CASSDRVEQYF.

CDR3 region: CASSVGGMGSEQYF. CDR3 nucleotide sequence: TGTGCCAGCAGTGTTGGGGGGATGGGGAGCGAGCAGTACTTC. The chain is built from TRBV7-3 and TRBJ2-5; perhaps TRBD2 as D (6 bases). The DNA end is more similar to TRBJ2-7, so the J call may be wrong. CDR3 length equals 14 residues. Per the germline V gene, CDR1 is SGHTA and CDR2 is FQGTGA.

This chain links TRBV20-1 with TRBJ2-1; either TRBD1 or TRBD2 may supply D (5 bases each). The CDR3 sequence is 16 residues long. Per germline, CDR1 DFQATT and CDR2 SNEGSKA (reference sequence). The CDR3 DNA sequence: TGCAGGGGTGAGGTTAGTGGGGGAGAAGTCCACAATGAGCAGTTCTTC. Its translation is CRGEVSGGEVHNEQFF.

The chain combines TRBV12-3 or TRBV12-4 with TRBJ1-1; 7 bases match TRBD1. Trimming removed 7 bases from V and 6 bases from J; junction bases left unmatched: 8. The CDR3 sequence is 13 residues long. CDR3 in DNA: TGTGCCAGCATCAACAGGGGTCGCGCTGAAGCTTTCTTT. This encodes CASINRGRAEAFF.

This chain uses TRBV12-3 or TRBV12-4 with TRBJ2-1, with D hard to call. The V and J ends lost 3 bases and 8 bases respectively, with 14 bases between them. The CDR3 sequence is 14 residues long. For the CDR3, the DNA is TGTGCCAGCAGTTTTGGGTGGCAGAGCGATGAGCAGTTCTTC. It codes for CASSFGWQSDEQFF.

This clonotype was counted only a few times. The V call is TRBV5-1, the J call TRBJ2-7; possible D gene TRBD1, 6 bases. Per the germline V gene, CDR1 is SGHRS and CDR2 is YFSETQ. The CDR3 loop spans 15 amino acids. Between the trimmed V and J ends, which lost 6 bases and 7 bases, there was a span of 23 bases. The CDR3 region is CASIPLQGAPNEQYF. CDR3 DNA sequence: TGCGCCAGCATCCCCCTACAGGGAGCACCGAATGAGCAGTACTTC.

This clonotype was detected a few times. A read error may produce the germline difference seen at one junction end. The V call is TRBV12-5, the J call TRBJ1-2, with D possibly TRBD1 on 5 matching bases. The CDR3 has 17 amino acids. CDR1 and CDR2 from the germline V gene are LGHNT and FRNRAP. The CDR3 nucleotides are TGTGCTAGCGGTTTCGGGACTGGGACCTACACTCCGCAAGGCTACACCTTC. Protein sequence: CASGFGTGTYTPQGYTF.

The rearrangement links TRBV5-1 to TRBJ2-5, with unresolved D. This CDR3 has 15 residues. Germline V gene sequence: CDR1 SGHRS, CDR2 YFSETQ. Trimming removed 4 bases at V and 11 bases at J, with 24 bases between. CDR3 nucleotides: TGCGCCAGCAGCCAGAACACTTTAGGGCTCAATGAGCAGTACTTC. Its translation is CASSQNTLGLNEQYF.

This clonotype came up a few times. V and J are TRBV28 and TRBJ2-5; no definite D call. The J call is uncertain, as TRBJ2-7 better fits the DNA end. CDR1 MDHEN and CDR2 SYDVKM come from the germline V gene. This CDR3 has 12 amino acids. The CDR3 bases are TGTGCCAGCAGTTTACTGTGGGACGAGCAGTACTTC. Its translation: CASSLLWDEQYF.

Worth noting for this clonotype: This CDR3 is missing its conserved last phenylalanine or tryptophan, likely due to a read error. V gene TRBV18 combines with J gene TRBJ2-4, with 10 bases fitting TRBD2. Matching the DNA end better, TRBJ2-5 makes the J call doubtful. The CDR3 is 16 residues long. From germline, CDR1 is KGHSH and CDR2 LQKENI. The CDR3 nucleotides read TGTGCCAGCTCACCAATCGGTTCTAGCGGGAGTGAGACCCAGTACTTA. Encoded protein: CASSPIGSSGSETQYL.

This clonotype occurred a few times. The V gene is TRBV5-4, the J gene TRBJ2-1; D is undetermined. The CDR3 consists of 13 residues. Germline CDR1 reads SGHNT; CDR2 reads YYREEE (reference sequence). V was clipped by 0 bases and J by 5 bases, with 6 bases between them. The CDR3 DNA follows: TGTGCCAGCAGCTTGGTGCGAAACAATGAGCAGTTCTTC. It encodes CASSLVRNNEQFF.

This clonotype came up once. The gene calls are TRBV15 and TRBJ1-5; no reliable D call. Germline lookup yields CDR1 LNHNV and CDR2 YYDKDF (reference sequence). Trimming cost V 0 bases and J 1 base, with 7 bases left between them. This CDR3 spans 15 amino acids. The CDR3 nucleotides read TGTGCCACCAGCAGAGATCCCGACAGCAATCAGCCCCAGCATTTT. This translates into CATSRDPDSNQPQHF.

V and J are TRBV20-1 and TRBJ1-4; perhaps TRBD1 as D (5 bases). The CDR3 runs 14 residues. CDR1 and CDR2 from the germline V gene are DFQATT and SNEGSKA (reference sequence). The V end lost 1 base, the J end lost 6 bases, and 12 bases lay between the germline ends. The CDR3 sequence: CSARVGGGDEKLFF. The DNA for the CDR3 is TGCAGTGCTAGAGTTGGGGGTGGGGATGAAAAACTGTTTTTT.

The CDR3 DNA reads as TGCGCCAGCAGCTTGACGGGGCCGCGACAGGGGAGCGAGACCCAGTACTTC. Translated: CASSLTGPRQGSETQYF. The V and J genes are TRBV5-1 and TRBJ2-5; 8 bases match TRBD1. The CDR3 runs 17 residues. Germline V gene lookup returns CDR1 SGHRS and CDR2 YFSETQ. The V gene end was trimmed by 1 base and the J gene end by 5 bases; junction bases not matched to a gene: 13.

J is TRBJ1-4 and V is TRBV6-6; tentative D call: TRBD1 (5 bases). In germline, CDR1 is MNHNY, CDR2 SVGAGI (reference sequence). V was trimmed by 6 bases and J by 8 bases, leaving 16 bases between them. The length of the CDR3 is 14 residues. CDR3 nucleotides: TGTGCCAGCAGGGTGTGGGGCTCTGGGGAAAAACTGTTTTTT. Protein sequence: CASRVWGSGEKLFF.

V is TRBV20-1 and J is TRBJ2-5; 7 bases agree with TRBD1. This CDR3 is built from 14 residues. Germline lookup yields CDR1 DFQATT and CDR2 SNEGSKA (reference sequence). V was clipped by 0 bases and J by 1 base; unmatched bases: 2. The CDR3 bases are TGCAGTGCTAGAGACTACAGGGGCCAAGAGACCCAGTACTTC. It specifies CSARDYRGQETQYF.

The rearrangement links TRBV20-1 to TRBJ1-2; D call uncertain. Trimming took off 3 bases at V and 5 bases at J, with 16 bases between the two ends. Germline values: CDR1 DFQATT, CDR2 SNEGSKA (reference sequence). The CDR3 has 14 amino acids. The CDR3 DNA reads as TGCAGTGCTAGGGAGAGGTTGGCTGGGTATGGCTACACCTTC. Its protein is CSARERLAGYGYTF.

The genes are TRBV7-2 and TRBJ2-7; 9 bases fit TRBD1. CDR1 SGHTA and CDR2 FQGNSA come from the germline V gene. V gave up 0 bases and J gave up 3 bases; unmatched junction bases: 6. The CDR3 is made up of 16 amino acids. CDR3 nucleotides: TGTGCCAGCAGCTTAGCCTCCGGGACAGGGCTCTACGAGCAGTACTTC. Amino acids: CASSLASGTGLYEQYF.